The sequence of this T cell receptor (beta chain) was determined in a study of T cell repertoires in cytomegalovirus infection. Turning to the study itself: Indicated by public TCR beta signatures were CMV infection and matching HLA type. Overall study findings and caveats: The cumulative frequency of public TCR beta families identified carriers of CMV plus the relevant HLA.

For this clonotype: The antigen remains unidentified.

TCRdb analysed the reads with MiXCR anew, one entry per CDR3 protein. The sample holds some 920,000 distinct CDR3 sequences, roughly 30% seen once. This CDR3 is built from 13 residues. CDR1 SEHNR and CDR2 FQNEAQ come from the germline V gene (reference sequence). Trimming took 8 bases from V and 7 from J, leaving 15 bases between them. The sequence was obtained from a human donor in good health (CMV status not recorded). Some clones in this sample may be carry-over from other donors' samples. The source was cultured CD8+ T cells from PBMCs, collected from culture after CMV antigen stimulation. This chain uses TRBV7-9 with TRBJ2-1, with D perhaps given as TRBD1 or TRBD2 (5 bases each). CDR3 in amino acids: CASHRDRLNEQFF. Here the CDR3 DNA reads TGTGCCAGCCACCGGGACCGATTAAATGAGCAGTTCTTC.